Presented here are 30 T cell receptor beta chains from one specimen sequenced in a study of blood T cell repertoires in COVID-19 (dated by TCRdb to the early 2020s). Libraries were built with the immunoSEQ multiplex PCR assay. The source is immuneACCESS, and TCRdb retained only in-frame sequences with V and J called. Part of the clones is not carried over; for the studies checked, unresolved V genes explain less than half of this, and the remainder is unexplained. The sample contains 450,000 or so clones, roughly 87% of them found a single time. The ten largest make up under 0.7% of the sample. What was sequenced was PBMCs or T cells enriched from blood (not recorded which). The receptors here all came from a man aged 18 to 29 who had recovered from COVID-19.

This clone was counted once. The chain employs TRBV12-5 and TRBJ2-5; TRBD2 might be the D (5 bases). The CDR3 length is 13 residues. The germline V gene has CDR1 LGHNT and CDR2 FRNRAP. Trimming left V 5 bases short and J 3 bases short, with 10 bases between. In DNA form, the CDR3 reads TGTGCTAGTGGTCCCGGGATGGAAGAGACCCAGTACTTC. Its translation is CASGPGMEETQYF.

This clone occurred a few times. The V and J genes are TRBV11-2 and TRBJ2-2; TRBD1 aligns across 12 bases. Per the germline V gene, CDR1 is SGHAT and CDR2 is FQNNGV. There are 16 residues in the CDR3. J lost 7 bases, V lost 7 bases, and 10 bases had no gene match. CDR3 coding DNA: TGTGCCAGCATTAACATGGGACAGGGGGCTGTCGGGGAGCTGTTTTTT. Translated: CASINMGQGAVGELFF.

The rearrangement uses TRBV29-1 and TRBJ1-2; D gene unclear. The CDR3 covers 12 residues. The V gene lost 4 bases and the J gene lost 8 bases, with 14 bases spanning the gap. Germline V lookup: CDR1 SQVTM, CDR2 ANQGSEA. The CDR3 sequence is CSVVPSPRGYTF. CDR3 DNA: TGCAGCGTTGTTCCCAGCCCGCGGGGCTACACCTTC.

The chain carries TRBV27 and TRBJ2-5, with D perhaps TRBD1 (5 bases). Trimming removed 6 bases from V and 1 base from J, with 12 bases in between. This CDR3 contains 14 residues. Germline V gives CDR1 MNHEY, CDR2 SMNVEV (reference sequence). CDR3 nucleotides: TGTGCCAGCAGACTTACTGGGGCCCAAGAGACCCAGTACTTC. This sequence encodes CASRLTGAQETQYF.

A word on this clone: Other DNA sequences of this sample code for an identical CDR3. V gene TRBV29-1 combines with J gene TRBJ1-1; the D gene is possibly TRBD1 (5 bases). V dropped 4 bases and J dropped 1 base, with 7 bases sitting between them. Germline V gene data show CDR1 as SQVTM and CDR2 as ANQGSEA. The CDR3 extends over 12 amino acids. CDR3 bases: TGCAGCGTTGGAACAGGGAACACTGAAGCTTTCTTT. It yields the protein CSVGTGNTEAFF. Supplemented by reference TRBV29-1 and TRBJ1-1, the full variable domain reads SAVISQKPSRDICQRGTSLTIQCQVDSQVTMMFWYRQQPGQSLTLIATANQGSEATYESGFVIDKFPISRPNLTFSTLTVSNMSPEDSSIYLCSVGTGNTEAFFGQGTRLTVV.

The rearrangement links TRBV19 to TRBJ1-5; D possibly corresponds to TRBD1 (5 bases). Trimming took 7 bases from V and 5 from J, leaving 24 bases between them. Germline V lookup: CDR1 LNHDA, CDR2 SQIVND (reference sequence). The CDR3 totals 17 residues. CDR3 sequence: CASTNPGGKGSDQPQHF. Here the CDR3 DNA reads TGTGCCAGTACCAACCCCGGGGGGAAGGGAAGCGATCAGCCCCAGCATTTT. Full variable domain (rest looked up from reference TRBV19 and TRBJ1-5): DGGITQSPKYLFRKEGQNVTLSCEQNLNHDAMYWYRQDPGQGLRLIYYSQIVNDFQKGDIAEGYSVSREKKESFPLTVTSAQKNPTAFYLCASTNPGGKGSDQPQHFGDGTRLSIL.

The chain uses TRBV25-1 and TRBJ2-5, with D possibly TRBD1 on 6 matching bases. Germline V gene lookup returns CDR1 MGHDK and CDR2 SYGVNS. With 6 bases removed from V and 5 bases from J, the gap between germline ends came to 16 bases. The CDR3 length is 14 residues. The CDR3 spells CASSSNRVLETQYF. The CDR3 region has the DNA TGTGCCAGCAGCTCTAACAGGGTTCTTGAGACCCAGTACTTC.

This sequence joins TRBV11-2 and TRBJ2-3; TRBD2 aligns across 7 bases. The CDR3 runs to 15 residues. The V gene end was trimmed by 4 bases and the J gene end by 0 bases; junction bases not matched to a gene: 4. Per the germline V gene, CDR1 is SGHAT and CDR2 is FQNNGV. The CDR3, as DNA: TGTGCCAGCAGCTCCGGGACTACCAGCACAGATACGCAGTATTTT. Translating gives CASSSGTTSTDTQYF.

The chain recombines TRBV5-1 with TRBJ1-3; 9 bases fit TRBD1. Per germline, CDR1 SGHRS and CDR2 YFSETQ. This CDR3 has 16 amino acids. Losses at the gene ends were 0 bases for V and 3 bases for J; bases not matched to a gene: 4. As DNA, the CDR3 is TGCGCCAGCAGCTTGGGAACAGGGGGCGTTGGAAACACCATATATTTT. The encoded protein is CASSLGTGGVGNTIYF.

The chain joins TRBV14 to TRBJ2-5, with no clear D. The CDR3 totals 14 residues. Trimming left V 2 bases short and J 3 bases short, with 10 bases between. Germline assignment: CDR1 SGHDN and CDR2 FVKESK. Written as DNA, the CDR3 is TGTGCCAGCAGCCAATTCATTGGAGAAGAGACCCAGTACTTC. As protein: CASSQFIGEETQYF.

CDR3 sequence reads: CASSQEGQGNYGYTF. CDR3 nucleotide sequence: TGTGCCAGCAGCCAAGAAGGACAGGGTAACTATGGCTACACCTTC. This chain links TRBV3-1 (or the pseudogene TRBV3-2) with TRBJ1-2, with 8 positions matching TRBD1. V trimming: 0 bases; J trimming: 1 base; junction bases outside the gene matches: 1. CDR1 and CDR2 (germline): LGHDT, YNNKEL (reference sequence). The CDR3 sequence is 15 residues long.

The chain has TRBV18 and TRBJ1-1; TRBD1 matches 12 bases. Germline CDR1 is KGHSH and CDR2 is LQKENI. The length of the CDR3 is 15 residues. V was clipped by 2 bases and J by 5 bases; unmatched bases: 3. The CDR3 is CASSPKGQGATEAFF. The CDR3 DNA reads TGTGCCAGCTCACCAAAGGGACAGGGGGCGACTGAAGCTTTCTTT.

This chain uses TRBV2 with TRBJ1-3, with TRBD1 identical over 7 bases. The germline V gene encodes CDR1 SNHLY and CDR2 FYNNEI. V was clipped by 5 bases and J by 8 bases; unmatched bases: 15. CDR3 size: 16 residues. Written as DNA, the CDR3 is TGTGCCAGCAGTACGGACAGGCCCAAAACGGCGTACACCATATATTTT. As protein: CASSTDRPKTAYTIYF.

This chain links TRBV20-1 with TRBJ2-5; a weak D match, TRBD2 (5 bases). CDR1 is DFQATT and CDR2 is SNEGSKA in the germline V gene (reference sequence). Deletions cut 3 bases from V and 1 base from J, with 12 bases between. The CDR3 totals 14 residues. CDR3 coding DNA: TGCAGTGCTAGTCTCCGGGGTCCCCAAGAGACCCAGTACTTC. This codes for CSASLRGPQETQYF.

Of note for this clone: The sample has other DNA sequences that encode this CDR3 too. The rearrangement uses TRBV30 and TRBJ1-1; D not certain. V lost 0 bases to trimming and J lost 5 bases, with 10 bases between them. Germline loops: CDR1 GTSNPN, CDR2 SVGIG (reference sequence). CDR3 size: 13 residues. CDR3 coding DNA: TGTGCCTGGAGTGTACAGCCGGGGACTGAAGCTTTCTTT. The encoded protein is CAWSVQPGTEAFF.

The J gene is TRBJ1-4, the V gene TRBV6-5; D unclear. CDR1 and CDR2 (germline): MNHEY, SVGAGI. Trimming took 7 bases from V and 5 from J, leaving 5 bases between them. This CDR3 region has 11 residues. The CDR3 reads CASKLNEKLFF. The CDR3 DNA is TGTGCCAGCAAGCTCAATGAAAAACTGTTTTTT.

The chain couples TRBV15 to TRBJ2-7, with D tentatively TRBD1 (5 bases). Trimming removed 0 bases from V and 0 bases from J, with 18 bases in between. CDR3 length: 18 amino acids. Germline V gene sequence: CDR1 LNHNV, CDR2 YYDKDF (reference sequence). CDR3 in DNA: TGTGCCACCAGCAGAGATGGTGGACACGGACCCTCCTCCTACGAGCAGTACTTC. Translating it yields CATSRDGGHGPSSYEQYF.

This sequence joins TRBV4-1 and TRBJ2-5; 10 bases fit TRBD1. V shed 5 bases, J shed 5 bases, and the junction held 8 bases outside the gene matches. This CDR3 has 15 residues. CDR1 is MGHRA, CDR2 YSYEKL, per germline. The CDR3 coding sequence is TGCGCCAGCAGCGACGGGACAGGGGAAGGGGAGACCCAGTACTTC. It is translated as CASSDGTGEGETQYF.

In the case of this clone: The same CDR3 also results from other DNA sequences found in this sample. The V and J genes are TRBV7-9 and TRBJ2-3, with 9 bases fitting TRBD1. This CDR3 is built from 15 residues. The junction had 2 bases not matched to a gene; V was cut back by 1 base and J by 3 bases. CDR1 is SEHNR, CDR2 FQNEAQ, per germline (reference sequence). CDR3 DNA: TGTGCCAGCAGCTTAGGGGACAGGGTGACAGATACGCAGTATTTT. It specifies CASSLGDRVTDTQYF.

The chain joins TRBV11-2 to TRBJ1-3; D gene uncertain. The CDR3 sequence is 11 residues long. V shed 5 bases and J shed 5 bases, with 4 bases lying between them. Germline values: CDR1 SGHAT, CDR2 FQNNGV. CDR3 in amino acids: CASSERNTIYF. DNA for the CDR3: TGTGCCAGCAGCGAGAGAAACACCATATATTTT.

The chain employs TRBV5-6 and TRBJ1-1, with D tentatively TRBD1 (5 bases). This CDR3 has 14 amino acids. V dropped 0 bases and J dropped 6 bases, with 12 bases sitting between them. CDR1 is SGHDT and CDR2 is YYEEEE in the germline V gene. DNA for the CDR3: TGTGCCAGCAGCTTGGATGGGGGGAAGGCTGAAGCTTTCTTT. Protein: CASSLDGGKAEAFF.

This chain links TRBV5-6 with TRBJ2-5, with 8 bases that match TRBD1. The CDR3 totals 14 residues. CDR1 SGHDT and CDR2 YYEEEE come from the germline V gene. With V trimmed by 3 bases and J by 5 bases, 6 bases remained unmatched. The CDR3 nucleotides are TGTGCCAGCAGCTCAGCCGACAGGGGCGAGACCCAGTACTTC. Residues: CASSSADRGETQYF.

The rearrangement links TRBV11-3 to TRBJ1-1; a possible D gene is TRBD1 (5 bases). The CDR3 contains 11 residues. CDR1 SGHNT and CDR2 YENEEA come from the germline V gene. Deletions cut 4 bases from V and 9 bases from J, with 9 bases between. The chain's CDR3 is CASSYDSKAFF. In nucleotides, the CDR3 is TGTGCCAGCAGCTACGACAGTAAAGCTTTCTTT.

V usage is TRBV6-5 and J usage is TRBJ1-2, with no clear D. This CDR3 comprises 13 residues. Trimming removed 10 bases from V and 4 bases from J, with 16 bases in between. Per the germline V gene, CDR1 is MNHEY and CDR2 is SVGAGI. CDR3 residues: CATTRRPAYGYTF. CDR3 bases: TGTGCCACCACCCGCAGGCCAGCCTATGGCTACACCTTC.

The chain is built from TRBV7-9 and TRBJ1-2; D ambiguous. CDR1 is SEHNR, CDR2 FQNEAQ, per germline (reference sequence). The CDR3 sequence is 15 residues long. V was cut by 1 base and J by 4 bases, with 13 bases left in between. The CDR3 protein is CASSLDLTAGYGYTF. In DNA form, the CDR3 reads TGTGCCAGCAGCTTAGATCTAACCGCCGGCTATGGCTACACCTTC. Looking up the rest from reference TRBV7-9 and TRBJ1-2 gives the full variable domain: DTGVSQNPRHKITKRGQNVTFRCDPISEHNRLYWYRQTLGQGPEFLTYFQNEAQLEKSRLLSDRFSAERPKGSFSTLEIQRTEQGDSAMYLCASSLDLTAGYGYTFGSGTRLTVV.

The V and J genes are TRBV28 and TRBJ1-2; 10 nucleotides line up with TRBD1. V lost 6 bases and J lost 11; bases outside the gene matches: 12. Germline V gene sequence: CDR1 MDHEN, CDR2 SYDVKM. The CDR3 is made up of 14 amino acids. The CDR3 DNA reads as TGTGCCAGCAGCCCAGCTGACAGGGGGCGAGGTTACACCTTC. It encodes CASSPADRGRGYTF.

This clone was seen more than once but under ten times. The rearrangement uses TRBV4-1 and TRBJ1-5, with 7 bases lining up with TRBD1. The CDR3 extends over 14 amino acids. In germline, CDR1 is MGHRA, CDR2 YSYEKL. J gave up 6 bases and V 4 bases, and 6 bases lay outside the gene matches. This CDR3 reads CASSPRGPGQPQHF. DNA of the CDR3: TGCGCCAGCAGCCCTAGGGGGCCGGGTCAGCCCCAGCATTTT.

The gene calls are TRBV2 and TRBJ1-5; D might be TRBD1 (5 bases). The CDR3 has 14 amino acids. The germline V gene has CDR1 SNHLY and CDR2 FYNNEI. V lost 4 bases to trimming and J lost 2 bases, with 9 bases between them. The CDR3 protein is CASSGSGGNQPQHF. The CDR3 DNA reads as TGTGCCAGCAGTGGGTCGGGGGGCAATCAGCCCCAGCATTTT.

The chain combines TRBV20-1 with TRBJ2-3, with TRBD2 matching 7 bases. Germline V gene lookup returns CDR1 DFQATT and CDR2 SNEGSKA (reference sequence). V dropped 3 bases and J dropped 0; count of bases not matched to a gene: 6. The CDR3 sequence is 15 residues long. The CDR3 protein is CSASGSGTSTDTQYF. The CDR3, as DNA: TGCAGTGCTAGTGGGAGCGGGACCAGCACAGATACGCAGTATTTT.

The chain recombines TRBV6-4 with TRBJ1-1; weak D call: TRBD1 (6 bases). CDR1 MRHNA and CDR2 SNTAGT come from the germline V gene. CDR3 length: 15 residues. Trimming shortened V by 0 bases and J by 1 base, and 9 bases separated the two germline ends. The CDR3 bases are TGTGCCAGCAGTGACTCCCGAGGGGGGAACACTGAAGCTTTCTTT. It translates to CASSDSRGGNTEAFF.